This passage covers 24 T cell receptor beta chains from one sample sequenced in a study of stem cell transplantation in POMP-related autoinflammatory disease. Data came from immunoSEQ multiplex PCR; TCRdb stores just in-frame clones and leaves some out. The table lists some 30,000 clones, 85% to 90% of them singletons. Material: CD4+ T cells from PBMCs, obtained before stem cell transplantation. Source of these receptors: a human donor with POMP-related autoinflammation and immune dysregulation (PRAID).

The chain is built from TRBV7-9 and TRBJ1-6, with a possible D match to TRBD1 (5 bases). The CDR3 consists of 11 residues. Trimming took off 8 bases at V and 14 bases at J, with 13 bases between the two ends. The germline V gene encodes CDR1 SEHNR and CDR2 FQNEAQ (reference sequence). Here the CDR3 reads CASVIGETLHF. CDR3 in DNA: TGTGCCAGCGTTATAGGGGAAACCCTCCACTTT. Filled out from reference TRBV7-9 and TRBJ1-6, the complete variable domain reads DTGVSQNPRHKITKRGQNVTFRCDPISEHNRLYWYRQTLGQGPEFLTYFQNEAQLEKSRLLSDRFSAERPKGSFSTLEIQRTEQGDSAMYLCASVIGETLHFGNGTRLTVT.

This clone occurred once. The chain uses TRBV29-1 and TRBJ2-3; D ambiguous. Trimming cost V 1 base and J 3 bases, with 11 bases left between them. The CDR3 runs to 14 residues. CDR1 SQVTM and CDR2 ANQGSEA come from the germline V gene. CDR3 sequence reads: CSVEAGYGTDTQYF. The CDR3 coding sequence is TGCAGCGTTGAAGCGGGTTATGGGACAGATACGCAGTATTTT.

Turning to this clone: One end of the junction varies from germline; a read error may be responsible. The chain links TRBV7-8 to TRBJ1-5, with D maybe TRBD1 (5 bases). The CDR3 runs 14 residues. CDR1 and CDR2 from the germline V gene are SGHVS and FQNEAQ. The CDR3 DNA is TGTGCCAGCAGGTTAGGGGCAGGGAATCAGCCCCAGCATTTT. Its protein product is CASRLGAGNQPQHF. Together with reference TRBV7-8 and TRBJ1-5, the CDR3 gives the full variable domain: GAGVSQSPRYKVAKRGQDVALRCDPISGHVSLFWYQQALGQGPEFLTYFQNEAQLDKSGLPSDRFFAERPEGSVSTLKIQRTQQEDSAVYLCASRLGAGNQPQHFGDGTRLSIL.

This chain joins TRBV6-5 and TRBJ2-1; 10 positions match TRBD2. CDR1 is MNHEY, CDR2 SVGAGI, per germline. V lost 7 bases, J lost 7 bases, and 10 bases stayed unmatched. The CDR3 is made up of 15 amino acids. The CDR3, as DNA: TGTGCCAGCACCCGACTAGCGGGTGGGGGGAATGAGCAGTTCTTC. Translated, it gives CASTRLAGGGNEQFF.

CDR3 in amino acids: CASSLGGTGYGYTF. CDR3 in DNA: TGTGCCAGCAGCTTGGGCGGGACAGGCTATGGCTACACCTTC. V gene TRBV5-5 combines with J gene TRBJ1-2; 8 nucleotides align to TRBD1. V lost 0 bases and J lost 4; bases outside the gene matches: 2. Per the germline V gene, CDR1 is SGHKS and CDR2 is YYEKEE (reference sequence). This CDR3 contains 14 residues.

The rearrangement links TRBV30 to TRBJ2-5; D is undetermined. There are 13 residues in the CDR3. From germline, CDR1 is GTSNPN and CDR2 SVGIG (reference sequence). V was trimmed by 0 bases and J by 4 bases, leaving 9 bases between them. CDR3: CAWSVGHLETQYF. In DNA form, the CDR3 reads TGTGCCTGGAGTGTCGGGCACCTAGAGACCCAGTACTTC.

V gene TRBV5-4 combines with J gene TRBJ1-4; 9 positions match TRBD1. The CDR3 length is 14 residues. V shed 4 bases and J 7 bases; nucleotides not matched to a gene: 5. Per the germline V gene, CDR1 is SGHNT and CDR2 is YYREEE (reference sequence). The CDR3 protein is CASSVGDRAEKLFF. The CDR3, as DNA: TGTGCCAGCAGCGTCGGGGACAGGGCTGAAAAACTGTTTTTT.

The genes are TRBV27 and TRBJ2-6; D remains ambiguous. The CDR3 runs to 15 residues. Between the trimmed V and J ends, which lost 0 bases and 0 bases, there was a span of 3 bases. In germline, CDR1 is MNHEY, CDR2 SMNVEV (reference sequence). For the CDR3, the DNA is TGTGCCAGCAGTTTATCTAGCTCTGGGGCCAACGTCCTGACTTTC. Protein: CASSLSSSGANVLTF.

The genes are TRBV6-1 and TRBJ2-5; D might be TRBD1 or TRBD2, each matching 5 bases. The CDR3 sequence is 14 residues long. Per germline, CDR1 MNHNS and CDR2 SASEGT. The V end lost 4 bases, the J end lost 5 bases, and 14 bases lay between the germline ends. The CDR3 region has the DNA TGTGCCAGCAGTGTGCGGGCAGGGTTGGAGACCCAGTACTTC. This gives the protein CASSVRAGLETQYF.

The chain has TRBV5-1 and TRBJ2-5; 8 bases agree with TRBD1. J gave up 4 bases and V 1 base, and 15 bases lay outside the gene matches. CDR1 and CDR2 from the germline V gene are SGHRS and YFSETQ. CDR3 length: 18 residues. The CDR3 protein is CASSLKTGAPLRLETQYF. The CDR3 bases are TGCGCCAGCAGCTTGAAGACAGGGGCGCCCTTAAGGTTAGAGACCCAGTACTTC.

The V and J genes are TRBV19 and TRBJ1-2; 7 bases map to TRBD1. CDR3 length: 13 residues. Germline loops: CDR1 LNHDA, CDR2 SQIVND (reference sequence). V trimming: 5 bases; J trimming: 8 bases; junction bases outside the gene matches: 8. The CDR3 sequence: CASSQQGPEGYTF. The CDR3 nucleotides are TGTGCCAGTAGTCAACAGGGGCCAGAGGGCTACACCTTC.

The chain has TRBV19 and TRBJ2-3; D gene uncertain. Trimming cost V 4 bases and J 0 bases, with 8 bases left between them. CDR3 length: 14 residues. Per germline, CDR1 LNHDA and CDR2 SQIVND (reference sequence). CDR3 bases: TGTGCCAGTAGTACCCCCGAGAGCACAGATACGCAGTATTTT. Its translation: CASSTPESTDTQYF.

The genes are TRBV20-1 and TRBJ1-2, with a tentative D call TRBD1 (6 bases). The CDR3 is 11 residues long. Germline V gives CDR1 DFQATT, CDR2 SNEGSKA (reference sequence). The V end lost 6 bases, the J end lost 11 bases, and 16 bases lay between the germline ends. DNA for the CDR3: TGCAGTGCCCCCCGACAGGCTGAGTACACCTTC. It yields the protein CSAPRQAEYTF.

The rearrangement joins TRBV12-5 to TRBJ2-2; no reliable D call. The V end was cut by 8 bases, the J end by 1 base, with 11 bases between. The CDR3 loop spans 14 amino acids. CDR1 is LGHNT and CDR2 is FRNRAP in the germline V gene. The CDR3 DNA sequence: TGTGCTAGTTCCCCATGGTGGAACACCGGGGAGCTGTTTTTT. It yields the protein CASSPWWNTGELFF.

V and J are TRBV7-3 and TRBJ1-1, with D possibly being TRBD1 (6 bases). CDR1 SGHTA and CDR2 FQGTGA come from the germline V gene. Trimming removed 5 bases from V and 6 bases from J, with 13 bases in between. CDR3 length: 13 amino acids. Written as DNA, the CDR3 is TGTGCCAGCAGCCTACAGGGTAGGGCTGAAGCTTTCTTT. This codes for CASSLQGRAEAFF.

The V gene is TRBV7-2, the J gene TRBJ2-3, with D perhaps matching TRBD1 or TRBD2 (6 bases each). This CDR3 is built from 17 residues. Germline V CDR1 and CDR2: SGHTA, FQGNSA. Trimming pared 1 base from V and 2 bases from J, leaving 16 bases between. The CDR3 region has the DNA TGTGCCAGCAGCTTAGTTCCCGGGGGCGGATCCACAGATACGCAGTATTTT. Protein sequence: CASSLVPGGGSTDTQYF.

This sequence joins TRBV7-9 and TRBJ2-7; no firm D call. Between the trimmed V and J ends, which lost 1 base and 0 bases, there was a span of 10 bases. Germline CDR1 is SEHNR and CDR2 is FQNEAQ (reference sequence). The CDR3 totals 15 residues. The DNA for the CDR3 is TGTGCCAGCAGCTTAGGGCTTATGAGCTCCTACGAGCAGTACTTC. Translating it yields CASSLGLMSSYEQYF.

The V and J genes are TRBV13 and TRBJ1-3; D remains unclear. Trimming shortened V by 5 bases and J by 1 base, and 15 bases separated the two germline ends. CDR3 length equals 16 residues. CDR1 is PRHDT and CDR2 is FYEKMQ in the germline V gene (reference sequence). The CDR3 protein is CASSPRPLGSGNTIYF. As DNA, the CDR3 is TGTGCCAGCAGCCCCAGGCCTCTGGGGTCTGGAAACACCATATATTTT.

The chain joins TRBV6-5 to TRBJ1-1; D unresolved. The CDR3 is 11 residues long. V dropped 0 bases and J dropped 12 bases, with 8 bases sitting between them. Looked up from germline, CDR1 is MNHEY and CDR2 is SVGAGI. The DNA of the CDR3 is TGTGCCAGCAGTTACTCGAGTACTTCTTTCTTT. This codes for CASSYSSTSFF.

This rearrangement joins TRBV7-3 to TRBJ2-1; no clear D gene. CDR3 length equals 15 residues. V gave up 0 bases and J gave up 2 bases, with 8 bases separating them. The germline CDR1 and CDR2 sequences are SGHTA and FQGTGA. In DNA, the CDR3 is TGTGCCAGCAGCTTAACGCGTCCGCCCTACAATGAGCAGTTCTTC. Translated, it gives CASSLTRPPYNEQFF.

The chain carries TRBV6-5 and TRBJ1-2, with D uncertain. V lost 5 bases, J lost 2 bases, and 6 bases lay in between. CDR1 is MNHEY and CDR2 is SVGAGI in the germline V gene. This CDR3 is built from 12 residues. The CDR3 DNA reads TGTGCCAGCAGTCAGAAGAACTATGGCTACACCTTC. This translates into CASSQKNYGYTF.

This clone has only a few counts. This chain connects TRBV21-1 to TRBJ1-1; the listed D gene, TRBD1, was not tested against the DNA. TRBV21-1 is marked as a pseudogene. The CDR3 runs to 14 residues. CDR3 bases: TGTGCCAGCAGCAAGGGACAGGTGAACACTGAAGCTTTCTTT. This codes for CASSKGQVNTEAFF.

V is TRBV9 and J is TRBJ2-7, with a tentative D call TRBD1 (6 bases). Trimming took off 8 bases at V and 6 bases at J, with 18 bases between the two ends. Germline CDR1 is SGDLS and CDR2 is YYNGEE. The CDR3 totals 13 residues. The CDR3 loop reads CASTPGAKGEQYF. The CDR3 DNA reads as TGTGCCAGTACCCCAGGGGCGAAGGGCGAGCAGTACTTC.

The DNA for the CDR3 is TGTGCCAGCAGTGAATACAGGGTGAGCGGCTACACCTTC. Protein product: CASSEYRVSGYTF. The V and J genes are TRBV2 and TRBJ1-2, with D possibly TRBD1 on 6 matching bases. V was shortened by 2 bases and J by 8 bases, with 12 bases between the two germline ends. Looked up from germline, CDR1 is SNHLY and CDR2 is FYNNEI. This CDR3 is 13 amino acids long. Complete variable domain (other parts from reference TRBV2 and TRBJ1-2): EPEVTQTPSHQVTQMGQEVILRCVPISNHLYFYWYRQILGQKVEFLVSFYNNEISEKSEIFDDQFSVERPDGSNFTLKIRSTKLEDSAMYFCASSEYRVSGYTFGSGTRLTVV.